The 31 T cell receptor beta chains given below trace back to one sample, sequenced in a study of T-cell memory formation after mild COVID-19. TCRdb fed the 5' RACE reads into MiXCR, producing one record per CDR3 protein. This sample has hundreds of thousands of distinct CDR3 sequences, with approximately 21% found just once. Sample: PBMCs or a T cell subset sorted from them (not recorded which). Receptor source: an adult woman who had mild COVID-19 (a few samples of this study predate the infection). Cell type and time point are not known.

This chain links TRBV5-1 with TRBJ2-3; 10 bases fit TRBD2. Germline V gene data show CDR1 as SGHRS and CDR2 as YFSETQ. This CDR3 has 16 residues. With V trimmed by 0 bases and J by 6 bases, 7 bases remained unmatched. CDR3 in DNA: TGCGCCAGCAGCTTGGGGGGACTAGCGCTTTTCGATACGCAGTATTTT. Its protein is CASSLGGLALFDTQYF.

The table lists this clonotype with a few counts. V gene TRBV4-2 combines with J gene TRBJ2-7, with 13 bases fitting TRBD2. Trimming took 2 bases from V and 3 from J; bases not matched to a gene: 4. The V gene's germline CDR1 is LGHNA and CDR2 YNFKEQ. The CDR3 extends over 16 amino acids. CDR3 protein: CASSQLGTSGDYEQYF. The CDR3 DNA is TGTGCCAGCAGCCAACTGGGGACTAGCGGGGACTACGAGCAGTACTTC.

There are a few counts of this clonotype. This rearrangement joins TRBV24-1 to TRBJ1-1, with D possibly matching TRBD1 (5 bases). CDR1 is KGHDR and CDR2 is SFDVKD in the germline V gene. This CDR3 is built from 14 residues. V lost 4 bases to trimming and J lost 2 bases, with 10 bases between them. The CDR3 region has the DNA TGTGCCACCAGTGAAACAGGATCAAACACTGAAGCTTTCTTT. Its protein product is CATSETGSNTEAFF.

This chain joins TRBV3-1 and TRBJ1-1, with D possibly TRBD1 on 6 matching bases. Trimming took 2 bases from V and 2 from J, leaving 9 bases between them. Germline V gene sequence: CDR1 LGHDT, CDR2 YNNKEL (reference sequence). This CDR3 contains 14 residues. The CDR3 coding sequence is TGTGCCAGCAGCCAACGGGACATCAACACTGAAGCTTTCTTT. This codes for CASSQRDINTEAFF. Full variable domain (rest looked up from reference TRBV3-1 and TRBJ1-1): DTAVSQTPKYLVTQMGNDKSIKCEQNLGHDTMYWYKQDSKKFLKIMFSYNNKELIINETVPNRFSPKSPDKAHLNLHINSLELGDSAVYFCASSQRDINTEAFFGQGTRLTVV.

This clonotype has more than one count but fewer than ten. The chain combines TRBV9 with TRBJ2-2, with 12 bases that match TRBD2. J lost 3 bases, V lost 0 bases, and 0 bases had no gene match. The germline CDR1 and CDR2 sequences are SGDLS and YYNGEE. This CDR3 spans 16 amino acids. CDR3 DNA: TGTGCCAGCAGCGTAGCTAGCGGGGGGGACACCGGGGAGCTGTTTTTT. This encodes CASSVASGGDTGELFF.

The genes are TRBV5-1 and TRBJ1-2; D is perhaps TRBD1 (5 bases). CDR1 and CDR2 (germline): SGHRS, YFSETQ. V was shortened by 0 bases and J by 10 bases, with 13 bases between the two germline ends. This CDR3 is 13 amino acids long. CDR3 amino acids: CASSLDSGLTYTF. The CDR3 coding sequence is TGCGCCAGCAGCTTGGATTCAGGGTTGACCTACACCTTC.

This chain uses TRBV20-1 with TRBJ1-2; D not certain. The germline V gene encodes CDR1 DFQATT and CDR2 SNEGSKA (reference sequence). The CDR3 is 11 residues long. V was pared by 2 bases and J by 9 bases, with 10 bases between. The CDR3 sequence: CSARSAQSYTF. DNA of the CDR3: TGCAGTGCTAGATCGGCCCAGAGCTACACCTTC.

This clonotype has only a few counts. The V call is TRBV24-1, the J call TRBJ2-3, with D possibly called TRBD1 or TRBD2 (6 bases each). The length of the CDR3 is 17 residues. Germline-derived CDR1 and CDR2 are KGHDR and SFDVKD. Trimming stripped 3 bases from V and 0 bases from J, with 15 bases between. The chain's CDR3 is CATSDPRTGASTDTQYF. The CDR3 DNA sequence: TGTGCCACCAGTGATCCCCGCACGGGGGCTAGCACAGATACGCAGTATTTT.

The rearrangement uses TRBV15 and TRBJ2-2; D unresolved. The CDR3 loop spans 13 amino acids. The germline CDR1 and CDR2 sequences are LNHNV and YYDKDF (reference sequence). V lost 1 base and J 5 bases, leaving 5 bases between the germline ends. The CDR3 region has the DNA TGTGCCACCAGCAGAGTCAAAACCGGGGAGCTGTTTTTT. Protein sequence: CATSRVKTGELFF. Variable domain in full (rest from reference TRBV15 and TRBJ2-2): DAMVIQNPRYQVTQFGKPVTLSCSQTLNHNVMYWYQQKSSQAPKLLFHYYDKDFNNEADTPDNFQSRRPNTSFCFLDIRSPGLGDTAMYLCATSRVKTGELFFGEGSRLTVL.

This clonotype was recorded a few times. The chain is built from TRBV12-3 or TRBV12-4 and TRBJ2-5; D might be TRBD1 (6 bases). The V gene lost 7 bases and the J gene lost 4 bases, with 19 bases spanning the gap. The CDR3 has 15 residues. The CDR3 here is CASTPSSGGTETQYF. CDR3 coding DNA: TGTGCCAGCACCCCATCCTCTGGGGGCACAGAGACCCAGTACTTC.

The chain has TRBV5-1 and TRBJ1-1; 7 nucleotides align to TRBD1. The CDR3 runs to 15 residues. The V and J ends lost 4 bases and 1 base, in that order; junction bases with no gene match: 7. Germline CDR1 reads SGHRS; CDR2 reads YFSETQ. The CDR3, as DNA: TGCGCCAGCAGCCTGACCGCAGGGGGGAACACTGAAGCTTTCTTT. Amino acids: CASSLTAGGNTEAFF. Filled out from reference TRBV5-1 and TRBJ1-1, the complete variable domain reads KAGVTQTPRYLIKTRGQQVTLSCSPISGHRSVSWYQQTPGQGLQFLFEYFSETQRNKGNFPGRFSGRQFSNSRSEMNVSTLELGDSALYLCASSLTAGGNTEAFFGQGTRLTVV.

This sequence joins TRBV4-2 and TRBJ2-7; TRBD2 agrees at 8 bases. Germline CDR1 reads LGHNA; CDR2 reads YNFKEQ. V lost 1 base, J lost 3 bases, and 8 bases stayed unmatched. There are 16 residues in the CDR3. The chain's CDR3 is CASSQGSASGHYEQYF. The CDR3 nucleotides are TGTGCCAGCAGCCAAGGTTCTGCTAGCGGGCACTACGAGCAGTACTTC.

This clonotype was counted ten times or more. The V and J genes are TRBV5-1 and TRBJ2-2; 7 positions match TRBD1. The CDR3 spans 15 residues. Trimming took 3 bases from V and 1 from J; bases not matched to a gene: 3. CDR1 is SGHRS and CDR2 is YFSETQ in the germline V gene. CDR3 nucleotides: TGCGCCAGCAGCTGGGGGACAGAGAACACCGGGGAGCTGTTTTTT. Translating gives CASSWGTENTGELFF.

This clonotype was detected a few times. The chain links TRBV20-1 to TRBJ2-2, with 10 bases matching TRBD1. Germline CDR1 DFQATT, CDR2 SNEGSKA (reference sequence). The CDR3 consists of 15 residues. With V trimmed by 5 bases and J by 2 bases, 5 bases remained unmatched. DNA for the CDR3: TGCAGTGCTCCAAGGACAGGGGGAAACACCGGGGAGCTGTTTTTT. Encoded protein: CSAPRTGGNTGELFF.

This sequence joins TRBV20-1 and TRBJ2-1, with 9 bases lining up with TRBD2. This CDR3 has 15 amino acids. After removal of 0 bases from V and 8 bases from J, the junction contained 8 bases not matched to a gene. Germline V gene lookup returns CDR1 DFQATT and CDR2 SNEGSKA (reference sequence). CDR3 coding DNA: TGCAGTGCTAGAGATGCGGGGGGGACCTGGGATGAGCAGTTCTTC. This codes for CSARDAGGTWDEQFF.

This clonotype came up many times. The V and J genes are TRBV7-2 and TRBJ1-5; TRBD1 aligns across 7 bases. J gave up 5 bases and V 7 bases, and 5 bases lay outside the gene matches. Germline assignment: CDR1 SGHTA and CDR2 FQGNSA. This CDR3 is 13 amino acids long. As DNA, the CDR3 is TGTGCCAGCACCTTGGGACAGTATCAGCCCCAGCATTTT. Translating gives CASTLGQYQPQHF.

The genes are TRBV6-2 or TRBV6-3 and TRBJ2-2, with 14 bases aligning to TRBD2. CDR3 size: 18 residues. CDR1 MNHEY and CDR2 SVGEGT come from the germline V gene. The V and J ends lost 6 bases and 5 bases, in that order; junction bases with no gene match: 11. The CDR3 DNA follows: TGTGCCAGCAGGCAAGGACTAGCGGGGGGCCTCAAGACCGGGGAGCTGTTTTTT. Encoded protein: CASRQGLAGGLKTGELFF.

This clonotype was detected a few times. V usage is TRBV12-3 or TRBV12-4 and J usage is TRBJ1-4; TRBD1 aligns across 10 bases. V was clipped by 6 bases and J by 5 bases; unmatched bases: 6. This CDR3 has 15 amino acids. The CDR3 region has the DNA TGTGCCAGCAGCTCATCGGGACAGGGGAATGAAAAACTGTTTTTT. Translating gives CASSSSGQGNEKLFF.

Ten or more counts support this clonotype. The CDR3 nucleotides are TGCGCCAGCAGCTTGCGAGGGGTGAACACTGAAGCTTTCTTT. Protein product: CASSLRGVNTEAFF. The V call is TRBV5-1, the J call TRBJ1-1, with TRBD1 as a possible D gene (5 bases). From germline, CDR1 is SGHRS and CDR2 YFSETQ. The CDR3 covers 14 residues. V lost 1 base and J lost 0, with 7 bases in between.

This clonotype was seen a few times. The chain recombines TRBV5-4 with TRBJ1-1, with D possibly matching TRBD1 (6 bases). CDR1 and CDR2 (germline): SGHNT, YYREEE (reference sequence). The V gene lost 2 bases and the J gene lost 8 bases, with 13 bases spanning the gap. The CDR3 has 13 amino acids. The CDR3 coding sequence is TGTGCCAGCAGCTTCGACAGGAACCCCGAAGCTTTCTTT. This codes for CASSFDRNPEAFF.

This clonotype was seen repeatedly, ten times or more. The chain is built from TRBV7-2 and TRBJ2-1, with D unclear. Trimming cost V 1 base and J 5 bases, with 6 bases left between them. Germline CDR1 reads SGHTA; CDR2 reads FQGNSA. CDR3 length: 13 residues. Here the CDR3 reads CASSLDADNEQFF. The CDR3 DNA reads TGTGCCAGCAGCTTAGATGCGGACAATGAGCAGTTCTTC.

The chain recombines TRBV12-3 or TRBV12-4 with TRBJ1-6, with D possibly matching TRBD1 (6 bases). Trimming stripped 6 bases from V and 5 bases from J, with 14 bases between. This CDR3 has 15 residues. The CDR3 protein is CASRPSGHHNSPLHF. In DNA, the CDR3 is TGTGCCAGCAGGCCGTCGGGACACCATAATTCACCCCTCCACTTT.

This clonotype came up many times. The genes are TRBV19 and TRBJ1-1; D possibly corresponds to TRBD1 (5 bases). Trimming removed 6 bases from V and 1 base from J, with 12 bases in between. CDR3 length: 14 amino acids. Germline assignment: CDR1 LNHDA and CDR2 SQIVND (reference sequence). The CDR3 nucleotides read TGTGCCAGTAGATCACAGGCGCCGAACACTGAAGCTTTCTTT. It encodes CASRSQAPNTEAFF.

This clonotype showed up just once. The rearrangement uses TRBV24-1 and TRBJ1-2; weak D call: TRBD1 (5 bases). The length of the CDR3 is 12 residues. From germline, CDR1 is KGHDR and CDR2 SFDVKD. Trimming took 5 bases from V and 2 from J, leaving 5 bases between them. The CDR3 region has the DNA TGTGCCACCAGTGGGGGCAACTATGGCTACACCTTC. Translating gives CATSGGNYGYTF.

This clonotype was seen a few times. The J gene is TRBJ1-5, the V gene TRBV15; the D gene is possibly TRBD1 (5 bases). V dropped 1 base and J dropped 7 bases, with 8 bases sitting between them. Germline V lookup: CDR1 LNHNV, CDR2 YYDKDF (reference sequence). The CDR3 length is 13 residues. CDR3 residues: CATSRGGEQPQHF. CDR3 in DNA: TGTGCCACCAGCAGAGGGGGGGAACAGCCCCAGCATTTT.

This clonotype was detected only a few times. The J gene is TRBJ1-2, the V gene TRBV5-1; tentative D call: TRBD1 (5 bases). The germline V gene encodes CDR1 SGHRS and CDR2 YFSETQ. The CDR3 contains 14 residues. Trimming stripped 0 bases from V and 3 bases from J, with 9 bases between. Written as DNA, the CDR3 is TGCGCCAGCAGCTTGGAAGGGGAACACTATGGCTACACCTTC. It translates to CASSLEGEHYGYTF.

This clonotype appeared a single time. The chain uses TRBV7-8 and TRBJ1-1, with D unresolved. V dropped 1 base and J dropped 4 bases, with 7 bases sitting between them. There are 13 residues in the CDR3. The germline V gene has CDR1 SGHVS and CDR2 FQNEAQ. The CDR3 loop is CASSLGATTEAFF. DNA for the CDR3: TGTGCCAGCAGCTTAGGGGCAACCACTGAAGCTTTCTTT.

The chain uses TRBV6-5 and TRBJ1-1; D gene unclear. Trimming took 7 bases from V and 2 from J, leaving 11 bases between them. The CDR3 is 13 amino acids. Germline CDR1 MNHEY, CDR2 SVGAGI. The CDR3 region is CASTPQPNTEAFF. In DNA, the CDR3 is TGTGCCAGCACCCCTCAACCTAACACTGAAGCTTTCTTT.

The chain couples TRBV6-6 to TRBJ1-1; the D gene is possibly TRBD1 (5 bases). The CDR3 loop spans 15 amino acids. Germline V gene lookup returns CDR1 MNHNY and CDR2 SVGAGI (reference sequence). V was cut by 6 bases and J by 1 base, with 15 bases left in between. The CDR3 DNA reads as TGTGCCAGCAGCGCTGAGGGGCGAAGGAACACTGAAGCTTTCTTT. It translates to CASSAEGRRNTEAFF.

At least ten counts were recorded for this clonotype. The chain has TRBV5-1 and TRBJ2-1, with TRBD1 identical over 7 bases. Germline CDR1 reads SGHRS; CDR2 reads YFSETQ. Losses at the gene ends were 2 bases for V and 6 bases for J; bases not matched to a gene: 8. This CDR3 region has 15 residues. As DNA, the CDR3 is TGCGCCAGCAGCTTACAGGGGCATAGGGGCAATGAGCAGTTCTTC. This codes for CASSLQGHRGNEQFF. Full variable domain (remainder filled in from reference TRBV5-1 and TRBJ2-1): KAGVTQTPRYLIKTRGQQVTLSCSPISGHRSVSWYQQTPGQGLQFLFEYFSETQRNKGNFPGRFSGRQFSNSRSEMNVSTLELGDSALYLCASSLQGHRGNEQFFGPGTRLTVL.

This clonotype was seen a handful of times. The V call is TRBV11-3, the J call TRBJ2-4, with TRBD1 as a possible D gene (5 bases). The CDR3 consists of 18 residues. From germline, CDR1 is SGHNT and CDR2 YENEEA. V dropped 0 bases and J dropped 2 bases, with 17 bases sitting between them. The DNA of the CDR3 is TGTGCCAGCAGCTTAGATCGATGGGGCTCTGGGACCAAAAACATTCAGTACTTC. Its protein product is CASSLDRWGSGTKNIQYF.